This passage covers 10 T cell receptor beta chains from one sample sequenced in a study of CD8+CD57+ T cells in acquired aplastic anemia. Both TCR beta VDJ combination and CDR3 sequence profiling were carried out. Genomic DNA was the template for this profiling. One entry per CDR3 protein results from TCRdb running MiXCR on the reads. The table shows under 200,000 distinct CDR3 sequences, with 63% occurring only once. Sequences were obtained from sorted CD4+, CD8+, or CD8+CD57+ T cells (not recorded which) from PBMCs. The source is a human donor in good health.

The chain has TRBV2 and TRBJ2-6; no firm D call. Germline assignment: CDR1 SNHLY and CDR2 FYNNEI. The CDR3 covers 13 residues. V dropped 9 bases and J dropped 0 bases, with 6 bases sitting between them. CDR3 region: CARTFSGANVLTF. CDR3 bases: TGTGCCAGAACCTTCTCTGGGGCCAACGTCCTGACTTTC.

The rearrangement links TRBV5-1 to TRBJ2-2; perhaps D is TRBD1 or TRBD2 (6 bases each). V gave up 4 bases and J gave up 6 bases, with 19 bases separating them. Germline loops: CDR1 SGHRS, CDR2 YFSETQ. There are 16 residues in the CDR3. In DNA, the CDR3 is TGCGCCAGCAGCCTGAGAGGGGGGTTACATCCCGGGGAGCTGTTTTTT. Translating gives CASSLRGGLHPGELFF.

V and J are TRBV7-6 and TRBJ2-7; D gene unclear. CDR3 length equals 16 residues. Trimming left V 5 bases short and J 1 base short, with 18 bases between. The germline gives CDR1 SGHVS, CDR2 FNYEAQ. The CDR3 spells CASSKMAPGISYEQYF. For the CDR3, the DNA is TGTGCCAGCAGCAAGATGGCACCCGGAATTTCCTACGAGCAGTACTTC. The full variable domain, in which reference TRBV7-6 and TRBJ2-7 provide the parts outside the CDR3, is GAGVSQSPRYKVTKRGQDVALRCDPISGHVSLYWYRQALGQGPEFLTYFNYEAQQDKSGLPNDRFSAERPEGSISTLTIQRTEQRDSAMYRCASSKMAPGISYEQYFGPGTRLTVT.

The sample holds many counts of this clonotype. V is TRBV7-9 and J is TRBJ2-3, with 14 bases fitting TRBD2. The J segment lost 0 bases and the V segment lost 4 bases, leaving 6 bases of the junction unmatched. The CDR3 has 18 residues. Looked up from germline, CDR1 is SEHNR and CDR2 is FQNEAQ (reference sequence). The CDR3 is CASSSGTSGRQSTDTQYF. DNA for the CDR3: TGTGCCAGCAGCTCCGGGACTAGCGGGAGACAAAGCACAGATACGCAGTATTTT.

The gene calls are TRBV7-2 and TRBJ2-7, with D maybe TRBD2 (5 bases). The CDR3 is 15 residues long. Germline V gene lookup returns CDR1 SGHTA and CDR2 FQGNSA. Trimming stripped 5 bases from V and 2 bases from J, with 16 bases between. This CDR3 is CASSLVPGSTYEQYF. Written as DNA, the CDR3 is TGTGCCAGCAGCCTAGTTCCGGGGTCAACCTACGAGCAGTACTTC.

This chain links TRBV10-3 with TRBJ1-1; 9 bases match TRBD1. The germline V gene has CDR1 ENHRY and CDR2 SYGVKD. The J segment lost 4 bases and the V segment lost 4 bases, leaving 7 bases of the junction unmatched. The CDR3 is 15 amino acids. The CDR3 protein is CAISGQPGQGTEAFF. The CDR3 DNA reads as TGTGCCATCAGTGGCCAACCGGGACAGGGCACTGAAGCTTTCTTT.

This clonotype was seen more than once but under ten times. This sequence joins TRBV7-2 and TRBJ1-5, with 9 bases identical to TRBD1. V gave up 4 bases and J gave up 2 bases; unmatched junction bases: 3. CDR3 length: 15 residues. Germline lookup yields CDR1 SGHTA and CDR2 FQGNSA. The CDR3: CASSWGQGGNQPQHF. The CDR3 nucleotides are TGTGCCAGCAGCTGGGGACAGGGAGGCAATCAGCCCCAGCATTTT.

This chain uses TRBV29-1 with TRBJ2-1; 15 bases fit TRBD2. The length of the CDR3 is 15 residues. Per the germline V gene, CDR1 is SQVTM and CDR2 is ANQGSEA. Unmatched junction bases numbered 2, after V lost 4 bases and J lost 4 bases. DNA for the CDR3: TGCAGCGTTGGAGGACTAGCGGGGGGGTACAATGAGCAGTTCTTC. This gives the protein CSVGGLAGGYNEQFF.

CDR3 residues: CSCMIQGTEAFF. DNA of the CDR3: TGCAGCTGCATGATACAGGGAACTGAAGCTTTCTTT. This chain links TRBV29-1 with TRBJ1-1; D may be TRBD1 (6 bases). CDR1 and CDR2 from the germline V gene are SQVTM and ANQGSEA. V was shortened by 8 bases and J by 5 bases, with 15 bases between the two germline ends. This CDR3 is built from 12 residues.

This rearrangement joins TRBV7-9 to TRBJ2-1; D uncertain. This CDR3 is built from 11 residues. Trimming shortened V by 5 bases and J by 7 bases, and 6 bases separated the two germline ends. Germline CDR1 reads SEHNR; CDR2 reads FQNEAQ (reference sequence). The CDR3 DNA reads as TGTGCCAGCAGCCCGAAGAATGAGCAGTTCTTC. Its protein is CASSPKNEQFF. The whole variable domain, remainder taken from reference TRBV7-9 and TRBJ2-1, is DTGVSQNPRHKITKRGQNVTFRCDPISEHNRLYWYRQTLGQGPEFLTYFQNEAQLEKSRLLSDRFSAERPKGSFSTLEIQRTEQGDSAMYLCASSPKNEQFFGPGTRLTVL.